This T cell receptor (beta chain) was recorded in a study of cytomegalovirus exposure and HLA in healthy donors. Study-wide context: An earlier analysis identified 117 million unique TCR beta sequences in 170 million or so T cells. Study-level points and caveats: Cytomegalovirus-associated status was assigned to about 160 TCR beta chains. TCR beta V- and J-gene trimming was later associated with a missense DCLRE1C variant. Both high specificity and high sensitivity reportedly marked the classifier's diagnosis of cytomegalovirus status.

PCR primers comprised 60 Vbeta and 13 Jbeta primers. This table comes from immunoSEQ multiplex PCR, and its TCRdb copy is limited to in-frame clones, with some not included. The table records over 150,000 clones, around 77% of them present only once. V was pared by 4 bases and J by 9 bases, with 9 bases of the junction left unmatched. This CDR3 comprises 15 residues. Germline V gives CDR1 SGDLS, CDR2 YYNGEE. This clone showed up just once. What it binds is unknown. J is TRBJ2-1 and V is TRBV9; 11 bases agree with TRBD2. The source is a woman aged 45 to 65 in good health and CMV-seropositive. The specimen was PBMCs. The CDR3 sequence: CASSFISGGAGEQFF. CDR3 DNA: TGTGCCAGCAGCTTCATTAGCGGGGGGGCCGGTGAGCAGTTCTTC.